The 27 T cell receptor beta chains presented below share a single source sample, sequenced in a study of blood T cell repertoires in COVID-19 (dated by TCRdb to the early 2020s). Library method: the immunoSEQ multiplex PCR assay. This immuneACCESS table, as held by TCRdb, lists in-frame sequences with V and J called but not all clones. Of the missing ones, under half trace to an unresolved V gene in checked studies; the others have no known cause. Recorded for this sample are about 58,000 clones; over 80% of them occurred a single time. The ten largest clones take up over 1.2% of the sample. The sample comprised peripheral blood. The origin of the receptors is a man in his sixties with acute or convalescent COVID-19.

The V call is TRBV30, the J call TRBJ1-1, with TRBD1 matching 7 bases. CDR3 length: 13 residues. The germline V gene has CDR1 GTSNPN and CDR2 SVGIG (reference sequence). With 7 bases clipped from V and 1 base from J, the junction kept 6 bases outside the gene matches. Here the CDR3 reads CAYIQGSNTEAFF. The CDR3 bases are TGTGCCTACATACAGGGGTCGAACACTGAAGCTTTCTTT.

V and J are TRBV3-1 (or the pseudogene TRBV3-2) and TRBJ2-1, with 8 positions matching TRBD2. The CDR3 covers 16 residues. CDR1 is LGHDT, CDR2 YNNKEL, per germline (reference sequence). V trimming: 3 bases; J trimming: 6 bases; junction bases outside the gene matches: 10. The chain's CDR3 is CASSHLSSGRLNEQFF. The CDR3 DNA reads TGTGCCAGCAGCCACCTTTCTAGCGGGCGCCTCAATGAGCAGTTCTTC.

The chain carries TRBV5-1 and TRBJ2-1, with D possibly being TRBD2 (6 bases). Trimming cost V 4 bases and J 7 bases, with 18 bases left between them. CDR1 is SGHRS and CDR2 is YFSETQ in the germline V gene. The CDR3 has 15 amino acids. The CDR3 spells CASSREGAGINEQFF. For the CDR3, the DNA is TGCGCCAGCAGCCGCGAGGGAGCGGGCATAAATGAGCAGTTCTTC.

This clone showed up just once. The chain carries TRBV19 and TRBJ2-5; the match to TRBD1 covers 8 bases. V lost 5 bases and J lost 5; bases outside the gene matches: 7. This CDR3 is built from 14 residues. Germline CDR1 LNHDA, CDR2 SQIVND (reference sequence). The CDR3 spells CASSRARGRETQYF. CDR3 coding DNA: TGTGCCAGTAGTCGGGCCAGGGGGCGCGAGACCCAGTACTTC.

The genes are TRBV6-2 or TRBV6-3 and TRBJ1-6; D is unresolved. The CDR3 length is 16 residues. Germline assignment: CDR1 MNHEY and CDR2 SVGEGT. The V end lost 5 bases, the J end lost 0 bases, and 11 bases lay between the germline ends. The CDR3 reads CASSGVRSSYNSPLHF. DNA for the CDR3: TGTGCCAGCAGTGGCGTCCGGAGCTCCTATAATTCACCCCTCCACTTT.

In nucleotides, the CDR3 is TGTGCCAGTAGTACCCGGGACAGGGTCTCTGAAGCTTTCTTT. This sequence encodes CASSTRDRVSEAFF. The rearrangement joins TRBV19 to TRBJ1-1; 9 bases are a match to TRBD1. The CDR3 loop spans 14 amino acids. V shed 4 bases and J 6 bases; nucleotides not matched to a gene: 6. Germline CDR1 is LNHDA and CDR2 is SQIVND (reference sequence). The whole variable domain, remainder taken from reference TRBV19 and TRBJ1-1, is DGGITQSPKYLFRKEGQNVTLSCEQNLNHDAMYWYRQDPGQGLRLIYYSQIVNDFQKGDIAEGYSVSREKKESFPLTVTSAQKNPTAFYLCASSTRDRVSEAFFGQGTRLTVV.

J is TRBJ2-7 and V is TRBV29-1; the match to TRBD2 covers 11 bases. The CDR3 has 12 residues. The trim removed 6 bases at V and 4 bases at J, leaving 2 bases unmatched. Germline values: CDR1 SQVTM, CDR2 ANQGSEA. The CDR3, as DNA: TGCAGCGTCGTAGCGGGAGGGTACGAGCAGTACTTC. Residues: CSVVAGGYEQYF.

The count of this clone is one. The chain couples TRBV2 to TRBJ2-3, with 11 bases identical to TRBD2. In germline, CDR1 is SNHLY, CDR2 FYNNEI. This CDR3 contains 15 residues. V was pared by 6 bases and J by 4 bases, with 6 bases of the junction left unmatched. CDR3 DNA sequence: TGTGCCAGCAGCATTACTAGCGGGAGTCCAGATACGCAGTATTTT. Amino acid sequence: CASSITSGSPDTQYF.

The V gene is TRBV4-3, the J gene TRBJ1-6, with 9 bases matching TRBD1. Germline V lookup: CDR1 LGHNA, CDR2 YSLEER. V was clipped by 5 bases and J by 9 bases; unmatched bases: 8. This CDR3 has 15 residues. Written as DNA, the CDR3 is TGCGCCAGCAGCGCTCGACAGGGGGGAACTTCACCCCTCCACTTT. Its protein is CASSARQGGTSPLHF.

The CDR3 DNA reads as TGTGCCTGGAGCGCCGGGACAGAGAACACTGAAGCTTTCTTT. Its protein is CAWSAGTENTEAFF. The chain couples TRBV30 to TRBJ1-1, with TRBD1 identical over 7 bases. Germline CDR1 GTSNPN, CDR2 SVGIG (reference sequence). The CDR3 has 14 amino acids. J was trimmed by 1 base and V by 3 bases; bases with no gene match: 5.

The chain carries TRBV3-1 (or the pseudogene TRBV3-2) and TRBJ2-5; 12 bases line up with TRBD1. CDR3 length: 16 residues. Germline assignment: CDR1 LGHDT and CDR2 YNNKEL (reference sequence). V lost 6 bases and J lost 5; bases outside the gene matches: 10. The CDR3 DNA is TGTGCCAGCAGGGGGGGACAGGGGGCGCAGACGGAGACCCAGTACTTC. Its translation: CASRGGQGAQTETQYF.

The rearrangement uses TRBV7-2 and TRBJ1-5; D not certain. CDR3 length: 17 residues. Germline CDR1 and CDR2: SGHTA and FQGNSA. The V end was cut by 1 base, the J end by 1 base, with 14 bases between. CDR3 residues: CASSLGYGVSSNQPQHF. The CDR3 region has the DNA TGTGCCAGCAGCTTAGGGTACGGGGTGTCGAGCAATCAGCCCCAGCATTTT.

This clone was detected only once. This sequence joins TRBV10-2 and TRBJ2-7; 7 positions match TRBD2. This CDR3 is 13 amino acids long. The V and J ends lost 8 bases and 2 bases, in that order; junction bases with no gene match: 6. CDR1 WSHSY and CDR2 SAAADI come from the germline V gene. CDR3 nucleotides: TGCGCCAGCCAAAGGGAGGGCACCTACGAGCAGTACTTC. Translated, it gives CASQREGTYEQYF.

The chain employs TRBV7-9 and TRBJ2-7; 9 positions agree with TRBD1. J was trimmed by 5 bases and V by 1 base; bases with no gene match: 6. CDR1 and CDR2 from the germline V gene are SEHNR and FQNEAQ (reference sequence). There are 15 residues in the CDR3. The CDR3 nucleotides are TGTGCCAGCAGCTTAGAGGGACAGGGTAAGGACGAGCAGTACTTC. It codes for CASSLEGQGKDEQYF.

The CDR3 sequence: CASSLRGEPQHF. DNA of the CDR3: TGTGCCAGCAGCCTCAGGGGGGAGCCCCAGCATTTT. The rearrangement joins TRBV7-8 to TRBJ1-5; TRBD1 agrees at 7 bases. The trim removed 5 bases at V and 8 bases at J, leaving 3 bases unmatched. CDR3 length: 12 residues. Germline loops: CDR1 SGHVS, CDR2 FQNEAQ.

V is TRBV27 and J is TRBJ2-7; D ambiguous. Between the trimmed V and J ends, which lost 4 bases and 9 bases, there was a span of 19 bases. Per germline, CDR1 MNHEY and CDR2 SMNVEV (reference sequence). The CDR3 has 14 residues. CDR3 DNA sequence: TGTGCCAGCAGTTACACCAGTCCCTACGAGGCGCAGTACTTC. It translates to CASSYTSPYEAQYF.

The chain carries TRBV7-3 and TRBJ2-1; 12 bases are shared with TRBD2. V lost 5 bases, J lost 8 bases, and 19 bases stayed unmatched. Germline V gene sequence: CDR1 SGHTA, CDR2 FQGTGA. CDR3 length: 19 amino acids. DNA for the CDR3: TGTGCCAGCAGCCTCCGACCGTCTAGCGGGAGGGCCGCAGGAGATGAGCAGTTCTTC. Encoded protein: CASSLRPSSGRAAGDEQFF.

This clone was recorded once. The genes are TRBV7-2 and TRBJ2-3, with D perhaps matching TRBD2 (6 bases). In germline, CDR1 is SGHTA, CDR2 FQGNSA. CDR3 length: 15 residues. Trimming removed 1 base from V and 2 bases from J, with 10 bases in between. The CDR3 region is CASSLDGRDTDTQYF. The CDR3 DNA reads TGTGCCAGCAGCTTAGACGGGCGGGACACAGATACGCAGTATTTT.

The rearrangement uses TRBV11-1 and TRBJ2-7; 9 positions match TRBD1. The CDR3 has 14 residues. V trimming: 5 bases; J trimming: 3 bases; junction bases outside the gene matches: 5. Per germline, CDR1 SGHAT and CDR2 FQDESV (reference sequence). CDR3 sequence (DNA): TGTGCCAGCAGCCGGGACAGGGTAAGCTACGAGCAGTACTTC. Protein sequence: CASSRDRVSYEQYF.

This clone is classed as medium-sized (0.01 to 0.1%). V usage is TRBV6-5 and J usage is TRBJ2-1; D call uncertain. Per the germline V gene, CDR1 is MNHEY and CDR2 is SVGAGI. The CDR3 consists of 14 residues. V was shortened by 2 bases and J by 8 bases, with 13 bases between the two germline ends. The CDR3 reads CASSYHISPHEQFF. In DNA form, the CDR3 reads TGTGCCAGCAGTTACCATATTAGCCCCCATGAGCAGTTCTTC.

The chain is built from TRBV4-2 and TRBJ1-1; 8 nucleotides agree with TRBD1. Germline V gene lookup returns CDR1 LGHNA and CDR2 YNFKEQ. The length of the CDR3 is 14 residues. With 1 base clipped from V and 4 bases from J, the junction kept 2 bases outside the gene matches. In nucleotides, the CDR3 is TGTGCCAGCAGCCAAGGGCAGGGGGCCACTGAAGCTTTCTTT. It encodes CASSQGQGATEAFF.

CDR3 protein: CATSAGAGYEQYF. Written as DNA, the CDR3 is TGTGCCACCAGTGCAGGGGCGGGCTACGAGCAGTACTTC. This chain connects TRBV24-1 to TRBJ2-7, with a tentative D call TRBD1 (6 bases). The germline CDR1 and CDR2 sequences are KGHDR and SFDVKD. The V and J ends lost 5 bases and 3 bases respectively, with 10 bases between them. The CDR3 covers 13 residues.

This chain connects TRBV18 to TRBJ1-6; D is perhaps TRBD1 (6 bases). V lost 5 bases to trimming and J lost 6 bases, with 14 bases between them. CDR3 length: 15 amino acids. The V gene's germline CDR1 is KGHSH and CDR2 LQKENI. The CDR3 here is CASSTGQGRNSPLHF. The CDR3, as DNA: TGTGCCAGCTCAACGGGACAAGGACGTAATTCACCCCTCCACTTT.

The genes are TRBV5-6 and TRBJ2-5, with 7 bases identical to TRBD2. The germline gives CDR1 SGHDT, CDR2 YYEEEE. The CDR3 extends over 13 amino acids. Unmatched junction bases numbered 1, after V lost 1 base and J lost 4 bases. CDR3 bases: TGTGCCAGCAGCTTGACGGGAGGAGAGACCCAGTACTTC. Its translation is CASSLTGGETQYF.

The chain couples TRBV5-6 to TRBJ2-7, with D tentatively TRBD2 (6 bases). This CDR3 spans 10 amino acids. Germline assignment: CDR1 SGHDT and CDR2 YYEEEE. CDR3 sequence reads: CASSRLAGSV. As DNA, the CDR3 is TGTGCCAGCAGCCGCCTCGCGGGGAGCGTC.

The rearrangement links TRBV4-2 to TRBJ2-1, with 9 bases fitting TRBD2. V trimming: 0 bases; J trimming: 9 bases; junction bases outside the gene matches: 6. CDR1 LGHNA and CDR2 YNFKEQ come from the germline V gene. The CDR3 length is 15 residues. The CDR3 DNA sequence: TGTGCCAGCAGCCAAGACGCGGGAGGGCCGGGTGAGCAGTTCTTC. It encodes CASSQDAGGPGEQFF.

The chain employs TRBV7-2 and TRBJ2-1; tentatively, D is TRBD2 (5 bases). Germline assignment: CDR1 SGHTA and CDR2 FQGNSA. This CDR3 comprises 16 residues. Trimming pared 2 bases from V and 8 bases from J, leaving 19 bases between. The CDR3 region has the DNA TGTGCCAGCAGCTTATTTCTGGGCGTTGAGGGAGATGAGCAGTTCTTC. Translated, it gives CASSLFLGVEGDEQFF. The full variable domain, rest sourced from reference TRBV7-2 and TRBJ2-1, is GAGVSQSPSNKVTEKGKDVELRCDPISGHTALYWYRQSLGQGLEFLIYFQGNSAPDKSGLPSDRFSAERTGGSVSTLTIQRTQQEDSAVYLCASSLFLGVEGDEQFFGPGTRLTVL.